The following is a T cell receptor beta chain sequence with its context. Authors' data handling: By means of reference gene primer amplification, nucleated cell counts were estimated. Data came from immunoSEQ multiplex PCR; TCRdb stores just in-frame clones and leaves some out. The D gene and trimming were derived from the DNA, and the V and J assignments and clone size from that table. This repertoire shows about 210,000 clones, about 91% found once; its top ten account for about 1.3%. The record originates from a study of blood T cell repertoires in COVID-19. Overall study context: PBMCs, B-cell-depleted T cells, or T cells were the source of the cDNA or gDNA that made up the material.

The TCR was taken from a man younger than 40 with acute or convalescent COVID-19. What was sequenced was peripheral blood.

CDR3 in DNA: TGCGCCAGCAGCTTGGTACAGGGTAATGAAAAACTGTTTTTT. Amino acid sequence: CASSLVQGNEKLFF. The chain has TRBV5-1 and TRBJ1-4, with D possibly matching TRBD1 (6 bases). Germline CDR1 is SGHRS and CDR2 is YFSETQ. The CDR3 contains 14 residues. The germline V and J ends were trimmed by 0 bases and 4 bases, with 7 bases remaining between them. The full variable domain, completed using reference TRBV5-1 and TRBJ1-4, is KAGVTQTPRYLIKTRGQQVTLSCSPISGHRSVSWYQQTPGQGLQFLFEYFSETQRNKGNFPGRFSGRQFSNSRSEMNVSTLELGDSALYLCASSLVQGNEKLFFGSGTQLSVL.